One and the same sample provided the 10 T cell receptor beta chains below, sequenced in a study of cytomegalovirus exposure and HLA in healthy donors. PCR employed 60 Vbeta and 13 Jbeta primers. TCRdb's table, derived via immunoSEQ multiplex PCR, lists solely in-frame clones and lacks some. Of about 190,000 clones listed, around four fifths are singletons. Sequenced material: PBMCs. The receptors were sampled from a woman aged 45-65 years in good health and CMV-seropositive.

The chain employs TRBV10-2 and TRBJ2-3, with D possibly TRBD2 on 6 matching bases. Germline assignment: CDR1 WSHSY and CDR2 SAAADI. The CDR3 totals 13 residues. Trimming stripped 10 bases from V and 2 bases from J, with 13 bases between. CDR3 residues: CAISGGNTDTQYF. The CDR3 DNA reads TGCGCCATTAGCGGTGGGAACACAGATACGCAGTATTTT.

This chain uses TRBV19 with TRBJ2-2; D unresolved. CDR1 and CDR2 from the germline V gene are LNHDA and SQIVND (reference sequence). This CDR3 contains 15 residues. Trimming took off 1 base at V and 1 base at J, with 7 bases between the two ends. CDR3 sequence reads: CASSIGGWNTGELFF. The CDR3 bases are TGTGCCAGTAGTATAGGCGGCTGGAACACCGGGGAGCTGTTTTTT. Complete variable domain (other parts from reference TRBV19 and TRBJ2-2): DGGITQSPKYLFRKEGQNVTLSCEQNLNHDAMYWYRQDPGQGLRLIYYSQIVNDFQKGDIAEGYSVSREKKESFPLTVTSAQKNPTAFYLCASSIGGWNTGELFFGEGSRLTVL.

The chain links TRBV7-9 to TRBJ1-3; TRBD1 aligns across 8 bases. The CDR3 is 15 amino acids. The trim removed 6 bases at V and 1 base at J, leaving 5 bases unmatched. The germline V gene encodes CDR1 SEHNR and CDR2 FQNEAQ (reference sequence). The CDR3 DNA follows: TGTGCCAGCAGACCCCGGGACAGGTCTGGAAACACCATATATTTT. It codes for CASRPRDRSGNTIYF.

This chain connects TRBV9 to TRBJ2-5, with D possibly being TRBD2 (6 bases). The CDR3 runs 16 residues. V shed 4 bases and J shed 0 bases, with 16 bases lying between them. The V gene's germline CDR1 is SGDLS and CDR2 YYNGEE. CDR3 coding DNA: TGTGCCAGCAGCCGTAGGGAGGACTGGTACCAAGAGACCCAGTACTTC. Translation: CASSRREDWYQETQYF.

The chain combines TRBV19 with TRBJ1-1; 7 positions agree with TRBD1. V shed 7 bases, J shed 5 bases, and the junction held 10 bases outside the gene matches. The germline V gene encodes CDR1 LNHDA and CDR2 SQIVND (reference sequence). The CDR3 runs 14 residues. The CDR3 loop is CASNPGTVLTEAFF. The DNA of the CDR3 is TGTGCCAGTAACCCCGGGACAGTTCTTACTGAAGCTTTCTTT.

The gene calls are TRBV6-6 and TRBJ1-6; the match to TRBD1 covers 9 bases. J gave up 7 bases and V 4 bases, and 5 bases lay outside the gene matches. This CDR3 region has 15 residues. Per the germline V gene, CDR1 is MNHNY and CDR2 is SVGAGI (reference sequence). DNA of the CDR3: TGTGCCAGCAGTTCCAGCGACAGGGGGAATTCACCCCTCCACTTT. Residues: CASSSSDRGNSPLHF.

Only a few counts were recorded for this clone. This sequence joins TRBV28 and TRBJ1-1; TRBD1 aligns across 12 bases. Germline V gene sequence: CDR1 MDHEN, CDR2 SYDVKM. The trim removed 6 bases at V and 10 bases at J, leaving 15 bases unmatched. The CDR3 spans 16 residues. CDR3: CASSIIPGTGGLGAFF. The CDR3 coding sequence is TGTGCCAGCAGCATAATCCCCGGGACAGGGGGCTTGGGAGCTTTCTTT.

The CDR3 sequence is CASSPRGPHSGNTIYF. The CDR3 region has the DNA TGTGCCAGCAGTCCGAGGGGGCCCCACTCTGGAAACACCATATATTTT. The chain combines TRBV27 with TRBJ1-3; 7 bases map to TRBD1. Trimming at V came to 5 bases and at J to 0 bases, leaving 7 bases not matched to a gene. Germline lookup yields CDR1 MNHEY and CDR2 SMNVEV (reference sequence). The CDR3 spans 16 residues.

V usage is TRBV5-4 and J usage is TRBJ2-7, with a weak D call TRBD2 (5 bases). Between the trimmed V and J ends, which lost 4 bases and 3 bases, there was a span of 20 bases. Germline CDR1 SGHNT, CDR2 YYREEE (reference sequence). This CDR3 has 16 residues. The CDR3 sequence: CASSQALATFGYEQYF. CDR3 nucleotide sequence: TGTGCCAGCAGCCAAGCCCTAGCAACTTTCGGCTACGAGCAGTACTTC.

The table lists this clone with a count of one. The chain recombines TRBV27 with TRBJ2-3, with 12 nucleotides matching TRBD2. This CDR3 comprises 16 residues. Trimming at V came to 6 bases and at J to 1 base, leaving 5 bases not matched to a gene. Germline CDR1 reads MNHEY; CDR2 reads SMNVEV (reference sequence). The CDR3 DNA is TGTGCCAGCAGACGGACTAGCGGGACCCGCACAGATACGCAGTATTTT. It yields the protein CASRRTSGTRTDTQYF.